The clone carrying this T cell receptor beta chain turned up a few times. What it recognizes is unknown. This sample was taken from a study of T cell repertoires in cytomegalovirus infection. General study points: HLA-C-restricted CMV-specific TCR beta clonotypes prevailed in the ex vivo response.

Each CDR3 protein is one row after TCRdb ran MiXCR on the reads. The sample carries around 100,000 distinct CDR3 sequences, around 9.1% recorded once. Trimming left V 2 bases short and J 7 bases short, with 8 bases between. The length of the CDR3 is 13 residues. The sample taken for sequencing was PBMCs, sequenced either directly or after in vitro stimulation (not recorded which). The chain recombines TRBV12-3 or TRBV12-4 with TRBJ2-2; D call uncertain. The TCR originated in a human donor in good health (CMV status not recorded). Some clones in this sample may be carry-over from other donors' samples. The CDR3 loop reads CASSLTDLGELFF. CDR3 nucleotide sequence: TGTGCCAGCAGTTTAACAGACCTCGGGGAGCTGTTTTTT.